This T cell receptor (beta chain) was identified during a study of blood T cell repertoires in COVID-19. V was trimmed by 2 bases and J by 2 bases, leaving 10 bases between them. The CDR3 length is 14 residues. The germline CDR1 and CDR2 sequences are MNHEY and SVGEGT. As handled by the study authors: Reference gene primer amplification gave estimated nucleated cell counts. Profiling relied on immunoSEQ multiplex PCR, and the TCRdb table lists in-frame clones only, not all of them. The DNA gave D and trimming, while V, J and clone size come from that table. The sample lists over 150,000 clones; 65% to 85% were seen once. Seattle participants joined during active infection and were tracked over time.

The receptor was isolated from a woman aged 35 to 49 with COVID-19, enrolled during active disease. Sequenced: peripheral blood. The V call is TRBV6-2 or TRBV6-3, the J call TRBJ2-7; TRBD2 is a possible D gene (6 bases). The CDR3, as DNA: TGTGCCAGCAGTTACCGGCGGGATGCCTACGAGCAGTACTTC. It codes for CASSYRRDAYEQYF.